This TCR beta chain derives from a study of human T cells and chemical hapten exposure. Whole-study context: Patches that contained 0.01% DPC were applied to the upper back and read at 6 days. Mainly, slight library volume differences in the pool made TCR yields vary. Notes on the study in general: TCRs exceeding a frequency of 1 in 1000 stayed unchanged under DPC sensitization. Donors, who had alopecia, may show an immune response that differs from healthy people's.

The sample's time point: pre-sensitization, week 0. Indicated treatment: therapeutic diphenylcyclopropenone sensitization with weekly scalp DPC. TCRdb fed the RACE reads into MiXCR, producing one record per CDR3 protein. The sample holds about 300,000 distinct CDR3 sequences, roughly 6% seen once. Concerning this clonotype itself: Its target is not known.

Germline CDR1 is MNHEY and CDR2 is SMNVEV (reference sequence). This CDR3 has 13 residues. J was trimmed by 5 bases and V by 5 bases; bases with no gene match: 2. Source: whole blood, taken in connection with sensitization to the hapten diphenylcyclopropenone (DPC). The clonotype was recovered from a young woman with alopecia areata. Some clones in this sample may be carry-over from other donors' samples. The V and J genes are TRBV27 and TRBJ1-5; 8 nucleotides agree with TRBD1. The CDR3 is CASSVQGDQPQHF. Written as DNA, the CDR3 is TGTGCCAGCAGTGTACAGGGGGATCAGCCCCAGCATTTT.